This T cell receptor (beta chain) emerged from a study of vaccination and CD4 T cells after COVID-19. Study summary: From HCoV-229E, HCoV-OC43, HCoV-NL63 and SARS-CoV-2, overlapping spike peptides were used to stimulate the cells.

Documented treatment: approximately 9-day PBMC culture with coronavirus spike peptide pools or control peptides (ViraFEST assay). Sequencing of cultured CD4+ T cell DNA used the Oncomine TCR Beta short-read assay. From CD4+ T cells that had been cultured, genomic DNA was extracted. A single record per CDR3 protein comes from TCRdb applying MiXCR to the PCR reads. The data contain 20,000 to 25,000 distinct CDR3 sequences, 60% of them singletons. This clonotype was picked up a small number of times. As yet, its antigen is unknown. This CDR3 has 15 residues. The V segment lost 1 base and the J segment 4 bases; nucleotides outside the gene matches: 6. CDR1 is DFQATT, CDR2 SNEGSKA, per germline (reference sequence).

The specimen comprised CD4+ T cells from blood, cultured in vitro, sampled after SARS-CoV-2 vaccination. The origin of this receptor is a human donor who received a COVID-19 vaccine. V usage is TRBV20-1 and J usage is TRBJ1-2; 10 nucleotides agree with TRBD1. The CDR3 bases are TGCAGTGCTAGAGCCCGGGACAGGGGAATCTATGGCTACACCTTC. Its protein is CSARARDRGIYGYTF.